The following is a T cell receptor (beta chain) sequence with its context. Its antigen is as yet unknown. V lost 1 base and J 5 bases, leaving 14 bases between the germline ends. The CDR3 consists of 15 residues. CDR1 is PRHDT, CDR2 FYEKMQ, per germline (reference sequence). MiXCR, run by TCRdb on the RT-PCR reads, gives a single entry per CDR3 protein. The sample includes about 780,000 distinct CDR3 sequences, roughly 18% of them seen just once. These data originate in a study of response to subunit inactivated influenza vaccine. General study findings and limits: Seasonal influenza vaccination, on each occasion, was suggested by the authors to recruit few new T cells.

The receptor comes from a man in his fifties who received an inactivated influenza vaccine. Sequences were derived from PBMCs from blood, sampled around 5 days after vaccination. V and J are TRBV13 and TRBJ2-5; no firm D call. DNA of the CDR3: TGTGCCAGCAGCTTAGAGCCCAGATTTGGTGAGACCCAGTACTTC. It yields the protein CASSLEPRFGETQYF.